These 31 T cell receptor beta chains were all obtained from the same sample, sequenced in a study of T cell responses to AZD1222 COVID-19 vaccine (dated by TCRdb to 2020 to 2022). To prepare the library, the immunoSEQ multiplex PCR assay was applied. In TCRdb, the immuneACCESS table is reduced to in-frame sequences with V and J assigned. These tables do not hold every clone; where another copy was compared, an unresolved V gene accounts for under half, and the others remain unexplained. A total of about 84,000 clones appear in this sample, 70% to 90% of them only once. The top ten hold around 1.5% of the sample. The sample's time point label, in plain terms: baseline before first vaccination. Sequenced material: peripheral blood, taken on day 0 of AZD1222 vaccination. The receptors were gathered from an adult in good health.

This sequence joins TRBV14 and TRBJ1-2; D unclear. V shed 6 bases and J shed 9 bases, with 14 bases lying between them. This CDR3 has 12 residues. The germline gives CDR1 SGHDN, CDR2 FVKESK. CDR3 DNA sequence: TGTGCCAGCAGTGCGTACGGCGCGAGCTACACCTTC. Protein: CASSAYGASYTF.

The V call is TRBV7-3, the J call TRBJ2-3; 11 nucleotides match TRBD2. The CDR3 consists of 17 residues. Germline V gene data show CDR1 as SGHTA and CDR2 as FQGTGA. Germline trimming cut 5 bases from V and 6 bases from J; bases unmatched to any gene: 13. The CDR3 DNA sequence: TGTGCCAGCAGCCAACCACTAGCGGGAGCACATGGGGATACGCAGTATTTT. This encodes CASSQPLAGAHGDTQYF.

The gene calls are TRBV2 and TRBJ1-5, with D perhaps TRBD1 (6 bases). Trimming cost V 3 bases and J 4 bases, with 16 bases left between them. The CDR3 has 16 residues. The germline V gene encodes CDR1 SNHLY and CDR2 FYNNEI. Written as DNA, the CDR3 is TGTGCCAGCAGTGATTTAAGGACAGCTATTAATCAGCCCCAGCATTTT. Translating it yields CASSDLRTAINQPQHF.

With regard to this clone: Other DNA sequences in this specimen translate into the identical CDR3. The chain recombines TRBV6-5 with TRBJ1-5, with 7 bases lining up with TRBD1. Unmatched junction bases numbered 2, after V lost 5 bases and J lost 1 base. The CDR3 runs 14 residues. Per the germline V gene, CDR1 is MNHEY and CDR2 is SVGAGI. This CDR3 reads CASSLGQSNQPQHF. The DNA of the CDR3 is TGTGCCAGCAGTCTGGGACAGAGCAATCAGCCCCAGCATTTT.

The J gene is TRBJ1-2, the V gene TRBV4-3; 8 bases match TRBD1. The CDR3 extends over 18 amino acids. Germline trimming cut 0 bases from V and 0 bases from J; bases unmatched to any gene: 9. CDR1 is LGHNA, CDR2 YSLEER, per germline. The CDR3 sequence: CASSQDRQGSRANYGYTF. The CDR3 DNA follows: TGCGCCAGCAGCCAAGATAGACAGGGGAGTAGGGCTAACTATGGCTACACCTTC.

DNA for the CDR3: TGTGCCAGTAGTATAGATCAAGGGAATAGCAATCAGCCCCAGCATTTT. This encodes CASSIDQGNSNQPQHF. This sequence joins TRBV19 and TRBJ1-5; D call uncertain. CDR3 length: 16 amino acids. Germline values: CDR1 LNHDA, CDR2 SQIVND (reference sequence). V lost 0 bases and J lost 0, with 9 bases in between.

This chain connects TRBV19 to TRBJ2-2; a weak D match, TRBD1 (5 bases). The CDR3 contains 15 residues. Germline assignment: CDR1 LNHDA and CDR2 SQIVND (reference sequence). The V end lost 3 bases, the J end lost 6 bases, and 14 bases lay between the germline ends. The CDR3 loop reads CASSMKGQIAGELFF. The CDR3 coding sequence is TGTGCCAGTAGTATGAAGGGGCAGATCGCCGGGGAGCTGTTTTTT.

V gene TRBV5-1 combines with J gene TRBJ2-3; the D gene is possibly TRBD1 (6 bases). This CDR3 is 17 amino acids long. CDR1 SGHRS and CDR2 YFSETQ come from the germline V gene. Trimming cost V 0 bases and J 0 bases, with 14 bases left between them. CDR3 in DNA: TGCGCCAGCAGCTTGGCCGACAGGACCTCTAGCACAGATACGCAGTATTTT. This sequence encodes CASSLADRTSSTDTQYF.

The chain couples TRBV7-9 to TRBJ1-1; D is unclear. CDR3 length equals 13 residues. The germline CDR1 and CDR2 sequences are SEHNR and FQNEAQ (reference sequence). Trimming took off 5 bases at V and 1 base at J, with 8 bases between the two ends. CDR3 region: CASSRLGNTEAFF. CDR3 sequence (DNA): TGTGCCAGCAGCCGTCTCGGGAACACTGAAGCTTTCTTT.

The chain carries TRBV30 and TRBJ1-4; D is undetermined. This CDR3 has 18 residues. V was clipped by 3 bases and J by 8 bases, with 28 bases between them. In germline, CDR1 is GTSNPN, CDR2 SVGIG (reference sequence). The CDR3 region has the DNA TGTGCCTGGAGCGCCCCGGGCCGTAGGCCCTCGCGGTTGGAAAAACTGTTTTTT. It yields the protein CAWSAPGRRPSRLEKLFF.

CDR3 nucleotide sequence: TGTGCCAGCAGTGAAATGGCGGGGGCGCACACTGAAGCTTTCTTT. This encodes CASSEMAGAHTEAFF. The chain couples TRBV2 to TRBJ1-1, with a weak D call TRBD1 (6 bases). The CDR3 covers 15 residues. Germline loops: CDR1 SNHLY, CDR2 FYNNEI. V dropped 2 bases and J dropped 3 bases, with 13 bases sitting between them.

V usage is TRBV29-1 and J usage is TRBJ2-5, with 8 positions matching TRBD1. V lost 7 bases, J lost 8 bases, and 12 bases stayed unmatched. CDR1 and CDR2 (germline): SQVTM, ANQGSEA. This CDR3 spans 13 amino acids. The CDR3 loop is CSAAGTGSRTQYF. DNA for the CDR3: TGCAGCGCCGCCGGGACAGGATCAAGAACCCAGTACTTC.

The rearrangement joins TRBV7-2 to TRBJ1-2; no firm D call. Germline-derived CDR1 and CDR2 are SGHTA and FQGNSA. This CDR3 is 13 amino acids long. Between the trimmed V and J ends, which lost 2 bases and 8 bases, there was a span of 12 bases. CDR3 sequence (DNA): TGTGCCAGCAGCTTATATGGGCCGCGGGGCTACACCTTC. The encoded protein is CASSLYGPRGYTF.

The chain links TRBV11-2 to TRBJ2-2; possible D gene TRBD1, 5 bases. With 4 bases removed from V and 2 bases from J, the gap between germline ends came to 5 bases. This CDR3 spans 13 amino acids. Germline CDR1 and CDR2: SGHAT and FQNNGV. The CDR3 spells CASSWTNTGELFF. DNA of the CDR3: TGTGCCAGCAGCTGGACAAACACCGGGGAGCTGTTTTTT.

This clone was seen a single time. The chain is built from TRBV27 and TRBJ2-2; D tentatively reads TRBD1 or TRBD2 (6 bases each). Trimming left V 6 bases short and J 4 bases short, with 15 bases between. Per the germline V gene, CDR1 is MNHEY and CDR2 is SMNVEV (reference sequence). CDR3 size: 15 residues. This chain's CDR3 is CASRDGGAGTGELFF. For the CDR3, the DNA is TGTGCCAGCAGGGACGGGGGCGCCGGCACCGGGGAGCTGTTTTTT.

V and J are TRBV5-5 and TRBJ2-3; TRBD2 matches at 13 bases. CDR1 and CDR2 from the germline V gene are SGHKS and YYEKEE (reference sequence). This CDR3 is 16 amino acids long. The junction had 5 bases not matched to a gene; V was cut back by 3 bases and J by 4 bases. CDR3 protein: CASSSGLAGVSDTQYF. CDR3 nucleotides: TGTGCCAGCAGCTCCGGACTAGCGGGAGTATCAGATACGCAGTATTTT.

The chain recombines TRBV3-1 (or the pseudogene TRBV3-2) with TRBJ1-1; D is unresolved. This CDR3 is 14 amino acids long. CDR1 and CDR2 from the germline V gene are LGHDT and YNNKEL (reference sequence). V was pared by 1 base and J by 7 bases, with 13 bases between. CDR3 DNA: TGTGCCAGCAGCCAAGGGATTGTTGGGGTTGAAGCTTTCTTT. Amino acids: CASSQGIVGVEAFF.

The chain links TRBV4-3 to TRBJ1-1, with TRBD1 identical over 7 bases. J was trimmed by 2 bases and V by 2 bases; bases with no gene match: 5. CDR1 and CDR2 from the germline V gene are LGHNA and YSLEER. This CDR3 is 15 amino acids long. CDR3 loop: CASSQSGQHNTEAFF. The CDR3 DNA sequence: TGCGCCAGCAGCCAATCGGGACAGCACAACACTGAAGCTTTCTTT.

The genes are TRBV7-3 and TRBJ1-1, with 7 bases identical to TRBD1. Trimming removed 2 bases from V and 4 bases from J; junction bases left unmatched: 1. The CDR3 consists of 13 residues. Germline V gene sequence: CDR1 SGHTA, CDR2 FQGTGA. CDR3 amino acids: CASSLDRVTEAFF. CDR3 coding DNA: TGTGCCAGCAGCTTAGACAGGGTCACTGAAGCTTTCTTT. The full variable domain, with the rest looked up from reference TRBV7-3 and TRBJ1-1, is GAGVSQTPSNKVTEKGKYVELRCDPISGHTALYWYRQSLGQGPEFLIYFQGTGAADDSGLPNDRFFAVRPEGSVSTLKIQRTERGDSAVYLCASSLDRVTEAFFGQGTRLTVV.

Turning to this clone: This CDR3 is also generated by other DNA sequences in the sample. The J gene is TRBJ1-5, the V gene TRBV30; D is possibly TRBD1 (5 bases). This CDR3 has 13 amino acids. In germline, CDR1 is GTSNPN, CDR2 SVGIG (reference sequence). V dropped 3 bases and J dropped 4 bases, with 10 bases sitting between them. CDR3 region: CAWSVQGNQPQHF. CDR3 bases: TGTGCCTGGAGCGTTCAGGGTAATCAGCCCCAGCATTTT.

V and J are TRBV19 and TRBJ1-1, with D possibly matching TRBD1 (6 bases). The CDR3 totals 14 residues. With 3 bases removed from V and 3 bases from J, the gap between germline ends came to 11 bases. Germline values: CDR1 LNHDA, CDR2 SQIVND (reference sequence). CDR3 sequence: CASSIQGYDTEAFF. The CDR3 DNA reads TGTGCCAGTAGTATCCAGGGGTACGACACTGAAGCTTTCTTT.

The chain is built from TRBV6-4 and TRBJ2-1; perhaps TRBD1 as D (6 bases). The CDR3 covers 11 residues. Germline CDR1 reads MRHNA; CDR2 reads SNTAGT. The V gene lost 6 bases and the J gene lost 8 bases, with 8 bases spanning the gap. The CDR3, as DNA: TGTGCCAGCAGAGAGGGGGATGAGCAGTTCTTC. Translating it yields CASREGDEQFF.

The chain has TRBV2 and TRBJ2-1, with D perhaps matching TRBD2 (6 bases). Between the trimmed V and J ends, which lost 9 bases and 2 bases, there was a span of 14 bases. Germline CDR1 SNHLY, CDR2 FYNNEI. This CDR3 is built from 14 residues. The CDR3 is CASVERAAYNEQFF. CDR3 in DNA: TGTGCCAGTGTTGAGCGGGCCGCCTACAATGAGCAGTTCTTC.

This chain links TRBV10-3 with TRBJ2-7, with 9 bases lining up with TRBD2. Germline CDR1 reads ENHRY; CDR2 reads SYGVKD. This CDR3 is built from 16 residues. V gave up 0 bases and J gave up 5 bases; unmatched junction bases: 8. The CDR3 DNA sequence: TGTGCCATCAGTGAGTCGACTAGCGGTGAACTAGACGAGCAGTACTTC. Amino acid sequence: CAISESTSGELDEQYF.

A single count supports this clone. V usage is TRBV29-1 and J usage is TRBJ2-5, with 11 bases fitting TRBD1. With V trimmed by 6 bases and J by 5 bases, 2 bases remained unmatched. This CDR3 region has 12 residues. Germline CDR1 is SQVTM and CDR2 is ANQGSEA. This CDR3 reads CSVGQGAETQYF. CDR3 DNA: TGCAGCGTCGGACAGGGGGCCGAGACCCAGTACTTC.

V usage is TRBV5-5 and J usage is TRBJ1-4; a weak D match, TRBD1 (6 bases). Trimming removed 2 bases at V and 8 bases at J, with 13 bases between. Germline V CDR1 and CDR2: SGHKS, YYEKEE (reference sequence). CDR3 length: 14 amino acids. In DNA form, the CDR3 reads TGTGCCAGCAGCTTACAGCTACAGGGAGAAAAACTGTTTTTT. Translation: CASSLQLQGEKLFF. Full variable domain (remainder filled in from reference TRBV5-5 and TRBJ1-4): DAGVTQSPTHLIKTRGQQVTLRCSPISGHKSVSWYQQVLGQGPQFIFQYYEKEERGRGNFPDRFSARQFPNYSSELNVNALLLGDSALYLCASSLQLQGEKLFFGSGTQLSVL.

In this sample, this clone turned up once. The genes are TRBV5-5 and TRBJ2-1, with 7 bases lining up with TRBD2. CDR1 and CDR2 from the germline V gene are SGHKS and YYEKEE (reference sequence). Trimming cost V 6 bases and J 0 bases; bases outside gene matches: 9. The CDR3 extends over 16 amino acids. Here the CDR3 DNA reads TGTGCCAGCATCGCCCAGCCTAGCGGCTCCTACAATGAGCAGTTCTTC. Translating gives CASIAQPSGSYNEQFF. The full variable domain, rest sourced from reference TRBV5-5 and TRBJ2-1, is DAGVTQSPTHLIKTRGQQVTLRCSPISGHKSVSWYQQVLGQGPQFIFQYYEKEERGRGNFPDRFSARQFPNYSSELNVNALLLGDSALYLCASIAQPSGSYNEQFFGPGTRLTVL.

The chain has TRBV11-3 and TRBJ2-3; tentatively, D is TRBD2 (5 bases). V was cut by 0 bases and J by 0 bases, with 13 bases left in between. Per germline, CDR1 SGHNT and CDR2 YENEEA. CDR3 length: 17 amino acids. The DNA of the CDR3 is TGTGCCAGCAGCTTAGATTTCCTAGCTGCTAGCACAGATACGCAGTATTTT. Translated, it gives CASSLDFLAASTDTQYF. The full variable domain, its missing parts supplied by reference TRBV11-3 and TRBJ2-3, is EAGVVQSPRYKIIEKKQPVAFWCNPISGHNTLYWYLQNLGQGPELLIRYENEEAVDDSQLPKDRFSAERLKGVDSTLKIQPAELGDSAVYLCASSLDFLAASTDTQYFGPGTRLTVL.

The rearrangement joins TRBV12-5 to TRBJ2-1; TRBD2 aligns across 13 bases. There are 16 residues in the CDR3. J lost 5 bases, V lost 10 bases, and 11 bases had no gene match. Per the germline V gene, CDR1 is LGHNT and CDR2 is FRNRAP. CDR3 DNA: TGTGCTACAGGACTAGCGGGAGCCCCGGGAAACAATGAGCAGTTCTTC. Its translation: CATGLAGAPGNNEQFF.

The V call is TRBV7-9, the J call TRBJ2-5; D is undetermined. The CDR3 covers 11 residues. The V end was cut by 8 bases, the J end by 1 base, with 5 bases between. CDR1 and CDR2 (germline): SEHNR, FQNEAQ (reference sequence). CDR3 sequence: CASVPQETQYF. The DNA of the CDR3 is TGTGCCAGCGTGCCCCAAGAGACCCAGTACTTC.

The chain combines TRBV7-9 with TRBJ1-2, with D unclear. Germline V gene sequence: CDR1 SEHNR, CDR2 FQNEAQ (reference sequence). The CDR3 length is 14 residues. V was pared by 7 bases and J by 1 base, with 13 bases between. This CDR3 reads CASNPNEGNYGYTF. CDR3 DNA: TGTGCCAGCAACCCGAACGAAGGTAACTATGGCTACACCTTC.